Following are 26 T cell receptor beta chains from one sample sequenced in a study of CD8+ T cells in alopecia areata. Sample treatment: oral pan-JAK inhibitor, 5-10 mg twice daily. Sequencing templates came from extracted RNA that was reverse transcribed into cDNA. Libraries were prepared by immunoSEQ multiplex PCR; TCRdb keeps only in-frame clonotypes and omits some of them. There are approximately 180,000 clones in the sample; 60% occur only once, and under 1.2% lies in the top ten. The material was CD4+ T cells sorted from blood, obtained at week 24, from a patient treated with tofacitinib. These receptors all stem from a human donor with alopecia areata.

The genes are TRBV27 and TRBJ2-3, with 7 bases lining up with TRBD1. The CDR3 spans 15 residues. With 0 bases clipped from V and 4 bases from J, the junction kept 4 bases outside the gene matches. Germline V gene lookup returns CDR1 MNHEY and CDR2 SMNVEV (reference sequence). This chain's CDR3 is CASSLSTGAADTQYF. The CDR3 nucleotides are TGTGCCAGCAGTTTATCTACAGGGGCCGCAGATACGCAGTATTTT.

J is TRBJ2-3 and V is TRBV25-1; the D is unclear. V lost 4 bases to trimming and J lost 7 bases, with 12 bases between them. The CDR3 sequence is 13 residues long. Germline CDR1 MGHDK, CDR2 SYGVNS. Here the CDR3 DNA reads TGTGCCAGCAGTGGCATAATCAAGCATACGCAGTATTTT. Its protein is CASSGIIKHTQYF.

This rearrangement joins TRBV7-9 to TRBJ2-3, with TRBD1 matching 10 bases. The CDR3 sequence is 15 residues long. In germline, CDR1 is SEHNR, CDR2 FQNEAQ (reference sequence). After removal of 6 bases from V and 3 bases from J, the junction contained 6 bases not matched to a gene. CDR3 sequence reads: CASSTGTGVTDTQYF. Here the CDR3 DNA reads TGTGCCAGCAGTACCGGGACAGGGGTGACAGATACGCAGTATTTT.

The chain combines TRBV27 with TRBJ2-7, with D perhaps TRBD1 (6 bases). Germline V gene sequence: CDR1 MNHEY, CDR2 SMNVEV (reference sequence). There are 14 residues in the CDR3. V was clipped by 6 bases and J by 12 bases, with 24 bases between them. In nucleotides, the CDR3 is TGTGCCAGCAGCCGCGGACAGCCCCCCTCCCTCGCGTACTTC. Translation: CASSRGQPPSLAYF.

The genes are TRBV7-2 and TRBJ1-3, with 7 bases aligning to TRBD1. The V gene's germline CDR1 is SGHTA and CDR2 FQGNSA. J gave up 1 base and V 3 bases, and 3 bases lay outside the gene matches. This CDR3 is 15 amino acids long. The chain's CDR3 is CASSFHRGSGNTIYF. CDR3 coding DNA: TGTGCCAGCAGCTTTCACAGGGGTTCTGGAAACACCATATATTTT.

V usage is TRBV11-2 and J usage is TRBJ1-2; 9 bases fit TRBD1. V was pared by 7 bases and J by 8 bases, with 14 bases of the junction left unmatched. This CDR3 comprises 15 residues. Germline CDR1 SGHAT, CDR2 FQNNGV. CDR3 DNA: TGTGCCAGCACCATCGGGACAGGGAGTTCCGACGGCTACACCTTC. Encoded protein: CASTIGTGSSDGYTF.

The chain is built from TRBV4-3 and TRBJ1-2; 8 nucleotides match TRBD1. In germline, CDR1 is LGHNA, CDR2 YSLEER. The CDR3 loop spans 13 amino acids. V lost 6 bases and J lost 7; bases outside the gene matches: 7. The CDR3 DNA reads TGCGCCAGCAGAGGACAGGGTAAGGGTGGCTACACCTTC. It yields the protein CASRGQGKGGYTF.

The genes are TRBV29-1 and TRBJ2-6, with TRBD1 matching over 9 bases. CDR3 size: 18 residues. V was pared by 4 bases and J by 1 base, with 11 bases of the junction left unmatched. Per germline, CDR1 SQVTM and CDR2 ANQGSEA. For the CDR3, the DNA is TGCAGCGTTGCAACCGGGACAGGGTTTAATTCTGGGGCCAACGTCCTGACTTTC. Its protein is CSVATGTGFNSGANVLTF. Variable domain in full (rest from reference TRBV29-1 and TRBJ2-6): SAVISQKPSRDICQRGTSLTIQCQVDSQVTMMFWYRQQPGQSLTLIATANQGSEATYESGFVIDKFPISRPNLTFSTLTVSNMSPEDSSIYLCSVATGTGFNSGANVLTFGAGSRLTVL.

This chain joins TRBV7-3 and TRBJ1-1; TRBD1 aligns across 9 bases. The CDR3 loop spans 13 amino acids. V lost 4 bases to trimming and J lost 10 bases; unmatched junction nucleotides: 7. Germline CDR1 reads SGHTA; CDR2 reads FQGTGA. The CDR3: CASSSGQGSPAFF. The CDR3 DNA reads as TGTGCCAGCAGCTCGGGACAGGGCTCTCCAGCTTTCTTT. Using reference TRBV7-3 and TRBJ1-1 for the parts outside the CDR3, the full variable domain is GAGVSQTPSNKVTEKGKYVELRCDPISGHTALYWYRQSLGQGPEFLIYFQGTGAADDSGLPNDRFFAVRPEGSVSTLKIQRTERGDSAVYLCASSSGQGSPAFFGQGTRLTVV.

The chain is built from TRBV7-2 and TRBJ1-1; TRBD1 aligns across 8 bases. From germline, CDR1 is SGHTA and CDR2 FQGNSA. V was pared by 0 bases and J by 9 bases, with 3 bases of the junction left unmatched. The CDR3 loop spans 13 amino acids. CDR3 residues: CASSLAQGAQAFF. The CDR3, as DNA: TGTGCCAGCAGCTTAGCGCAGGGGGCGCAAGCTTTCTTT.

Only one count was recorded for this clone. The gene calls are TRBV15 and TRBJ2-2; D is possibly TRBD1 (6 bases). The ends were cut back, 1 base at V and 4 bases at J, with 7 bases in the middle. CDR3 length: 14 residues. The germline V gene encodes CDR1 LNHNV and CDR2 YYDKDF (reference sequence). This CDR3 reads CATSRVRGTGELFF. The CDR3 bases are TGTGCCACCAGCAGAGTCAGGGGCACCGGGGAGCTGTTTTTT.

The chain carries TRBV7-6 and TRBJ1-1, with D tentatively TRBD1 (6 bases). The CDR3 extends over 15 amino acids. Trimming cost V 4 bases and J 1 base, with 13 bases left between them. CDR1 SGHVS and CDR2 FNYEAQ come from the germline V gene. This chain's CDR3 is CASSSRTDRNTEAFF. The CDR3 nucleotides are TGTGCCAGCAGCTCGAGGACAGACCGGAACACTGAAGCTTTCTTT.

This clone occurred a few times. The gene calls are TRBV29-1 and TRBJ1-4, with 7 positions matching TRBD1. The length of the CDR3 is 13 residues. Germline CDR1 is SQVTM and CDR2 is ANQGSEA. The V and J ends lost 7 bases and 7 bases, in that order; junction bases with no gene match: 9. The CDR3 DNA sequence: TGCAGCGGACAGACAGGGCGTGGTGAAAAACTGTTTTTT. This gives the protein CSGQTGRGEKLFF.

The rearrangement links TRBV29-1 to TRBJ2-7; D gene uncertain. V gave up 3 bases and J gave up 7 bases, with 13 bases separating them. The CDR3 is 12 amino acids. Germline V gene lookup returns CDR1 SQVTM and CDR2 ANQGSEA. CDR3: CSVDSQSQEQYF. The CDR3 nucleotides are TGCAGCGTTGACTCGCAGAGTCAGGAGCAGTACTTC.

CDR3 bases: TGTGCCAGCAGTGAGCAGGGGACAATCTCCTACGAGCAGTACTTC. As protein: CASSEQGTISYEQYF. The V gene is TRBV2, the J gene TRBJ2-7; possible D gene TRBD1, 6 bases. Germline values: CDR1 SNHLY, CDR2 FYNNEI. Between the trimmed V and J ends, which lost 3 bases and 0 bases, there was a span of 12 bases. CDR3 length: 15 amino acids.

This clone has only a few counts. V and J are TRBV7-9 and TRBJ1-1; tentatively, D is TRBD1 (5 bases). The V gene lost 5 bases and the J gene lost 3 bases, with 7 bases spanning the gap. Per germline, CDR1 SEHNR and CDR2 FQNEAQ (reference sequence). This CDR3 spans 12 amino acids. CDR3 amino acids: CASSRGDTEAFF. In DNA, the CDR3 is TGTGCCAGCAGCCGAGGGGACACTGAAGCTTTCTTT.

V is TRBV7-3 and J is TRBJ2-1; TRBD2 matches at 12 bases. Germline loops: CDR1 SGHTA, CDR2 FQGTGA. This CDR3 region has 16 residues. V was clipped by 5 bases and J by 9 bases; unmatched bases: 11. CDR3 coding DNA: TGTGCCAGCAGCCCGACTCTGACGACTAGCGGGAGTGAGCAGTTCTTC. Protein sequence: CASSPTLTTSGSEQFF.

The rearrangement uses TRBV13 and TRBJ1-6, with D possibly TRBD1 on 5 matching bases. Trimming took 1 base from V and 5 from J, leaving 9 bases between them. The CDR3 covers 15 residues. The germline CDR1 and CDR2 sequences are PRHDT and FYEKMQ (reference sequence). The CDR3 loop reads CASSLVGTHNSPLHF. CDR3 sequence (DNA): TGTGCCAGCAGCTTAGTTGGGACCCATAATTCACCCCTCCACTTT.

This clone was seen a few times. The chain couples TRBV7-2 to TRBJ2-5; TRBD1 is a possible D gene (5 bases). Germline V gene sequence: CDR1 SGHTA, CDR2 FQGNSA. The CDR3 covers 14 residues. V was cut by 6 bases and J by 5 bases, with 16 bases left in between. CDR3 bases: TGTGCCAGCAGTTTACAGGCGTCCGGGGAGACCCAGTACTTC. Translated, it gives CASSLQASGETQYF.

The gene calls are TRBV10-2 and TRBJ1-2; no firm D call. CDR1 is WSHSY and CDR2 is SAAADI in the germline V gene. This CDR3 region has 12 residues. Trimming pared 7 bases from V and 4 bases from J, leaving 10 bases between. CDR3 in DNA: TGCGCCAGCACCACCGGGAGCTATGGCTACACCTTC. Amino acid sequence: CASTTGSYGYTF.

The chain has TRBV5-6 and TRBJ1-1, with D uncertain. CDR3 length: 13 amino acids. The V end was cut by 4 bases, the J end by 0 bases, with 7 bases between. Per the germline V gene, CDR1 is SGHDT and CDR2 is YYEEEE. The CDR3 DNA follows: TGTGCCAGCAGCGTAAATCTGAACACTGAAGCTTTCTTT. As protein: CASSVNLNTEAFF.

This clone was seen a handful of times. The genes are TRBV11-2 and TRBJ2-1; 13 bases match TRBD2. The length of the CDR3 is 17 residues. Germline V gene sequence: CDR1 SGHAT, CDR2 FQNNGV. V gave up 5 bases and J gave up 6 bases; unmatched junction bases: 10. DNA for the CDR3: TGTGCCAGCAGCGACCGAATGGGACTAGCGGGGATCAATGAGCAGTTCTTC. Translated, it gives CASSDRMGLAGINEQFF.

Concerning this clone: An end of the junction differs from the germline gene, which may be a read error. The chain employs TRBV29-1 and TRBJ1-1; D unclear. Germline V gene sequence: CDR1 SQVTM, CDR2 ANQGSEA. This CDR3 has 10 residues. The CDR3 coding sequence is TGCAGCGTAGAAGACGTGGAAGCTTTCTTT. Protein: CSVEDVEAFF.

The chain employs TRBV7-9 and TRBJ1-4; no clear D. Per the germline V gene, CDR1 is SEHNR and CDR2 is FQNEAQ (reference sequence). Trimming took 5 bases from V and 8 from J, leaving 15 bases between them. CDR3 size: 14 residues. The CDR3 sequence is CASSRDHGSEKLFF. The CDR3 DNA follows: TGTGCCAGCAGCAGAGACCACGGAAGCGAAAAACTGTTTTTT.

This clone occurred a few times. The chain combines TRBV19 with TRBJ1-1, with D uncertain. The CDR3 is 12 residues long. Germline-derived CDR1 and CDR2 are LNHDA and SQIVND (reference sequence). The ends were cut back, 3 bases at V and 4 bases at J, with 6 bases in the middle. As DNA, the CDR3 is TGTGCCAGTAGTATGATGAGCACTGAAGCTTTCTTT. It encodes CASSMMSTEAFF. The full variable domain, its missing parts supplied by reference TRBV19 and TRBJ1-1, is DGGITQSPKYLFRKEGQNVTLSCEQNLNHDAMYWYRQDPGQGLRLIYYSQIVNDFQKGDIAEGYSVSREKKESFPLTVTSAQKNPTAFYLCASSMMSTEAFFGQGTRLTVV.

To note about this clone: At one boundary the junction diverges from the germline segment, which might be a read error. This chain connects TRBV5-1 to TRBJ2-7; perhaps TRBD1 as D (6 bases). The CDR3 is 14 residues long. Germline V gene sequence: CDR1 SGHRS, CDR2 YFSETQ. This CDR3 reads CASRLTGPSAEQYF. CDR3 coding DNA: TGTGCCAGCAGACTGACAGGCCCCTCTGCCGAGCAGTACTTC.